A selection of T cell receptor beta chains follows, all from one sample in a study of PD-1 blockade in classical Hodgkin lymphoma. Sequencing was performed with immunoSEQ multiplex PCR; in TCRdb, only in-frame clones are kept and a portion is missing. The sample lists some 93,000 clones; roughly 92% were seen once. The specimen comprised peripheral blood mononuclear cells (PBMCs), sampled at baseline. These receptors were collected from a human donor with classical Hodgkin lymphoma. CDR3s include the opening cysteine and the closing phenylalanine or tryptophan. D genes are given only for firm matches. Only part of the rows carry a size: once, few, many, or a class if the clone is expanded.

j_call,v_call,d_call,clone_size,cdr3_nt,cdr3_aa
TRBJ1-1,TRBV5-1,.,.,TGCGCCAGCAGCTTTTCCGGGGAGTGGGAAGCTTTCTTT,CASSFSGEWEAFF
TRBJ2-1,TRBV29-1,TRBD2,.,TGCAGCGTCGGGACTAGCGGGAGGTACTCCTACAATGAGCAGTTCTTC,CSVGTSGRYSYNEQFF
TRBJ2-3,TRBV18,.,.,TGTGCCAGCTCACCACTACCACAGAGCACAGATACGCAGTATTTT,CASSPLPQSTDTQYF
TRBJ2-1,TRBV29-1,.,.,TGCAGCGCCCGGGACGGATCCTACAATGAGCAGTTCTTC,CSARDGSYNEQFF
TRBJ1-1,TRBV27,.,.,TGTGCCAGCAGTTTATCCCCCTGGGGGACTGAAGCTTTCTTT,CASSLSPWGTEAFF
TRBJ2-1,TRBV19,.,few,TGTGCCAGTAGCCCAAGACCCAGCCTCAATGAGCAGTTCTTC,CASSPRPSLNEQFF
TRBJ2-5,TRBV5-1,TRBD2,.,TGCGCCAGCAGCCCCGGGACTAGCGGTCAAGAGACCCAGTACTTC,CASSPGTSGQETQYF
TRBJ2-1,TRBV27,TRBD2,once,TGTGCCAGCAGTTCCGGGACTAGCGGGAACAATGAGCAGTTCTTC,CASSSGTSGNNEQFF
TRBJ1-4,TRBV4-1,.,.,TGCGCCAGCAGCCAACCACTACAGAATGAAAAACTGTTTTTT,CASSQPLQNEKLFF
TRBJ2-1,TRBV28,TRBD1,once,TGTGCCAGCAGTTTACAGACAGGGGATGATGAGCAGTTCTTC,CASSLQTGDDEQFF
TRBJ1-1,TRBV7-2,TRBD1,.,TGTGCCAGCAGCTTAAACAGGGGGATGAACACTGAAGCTTTCTTT,CASSLNRGMNTEAFF
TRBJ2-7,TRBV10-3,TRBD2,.,TGTGCCATCCTAGCGGAAAGCTCCTACGAGCAGTACTTC,CAILAESSYEQYF
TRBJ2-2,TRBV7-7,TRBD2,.,TGTGCCAGCAGCCCACGGACTAGCGGGCGAACCGGGGAGCTGTTTTTT,CASSPRTSGRTGELFF
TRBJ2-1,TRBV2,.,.,TGTGCCAGCAGAAAAGCCGGGCAGTTCTTC,CASRKAGQFF
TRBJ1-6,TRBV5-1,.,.,TGCGCCAGCAGCTTGGGACAGGTATCACCCCTCCACTTT,CASSLGQVSPLHF
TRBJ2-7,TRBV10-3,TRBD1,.,TGTGCCATCAGTGGGTCGCAGGGGGTACAATACGAGCAGTACTTC,CAISGSQGVQYEQYF
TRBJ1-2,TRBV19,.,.,TGTGCCAGTAACCCCCCCGGGACCTCTCCAAGAAACTATGGCTACACCTTC,CASNPPGTSPRNYGYTF
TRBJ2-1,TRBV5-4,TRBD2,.,TGTGCCAGCAGCCCACCTAGCGGGAGTATCAATGAGCAGTTCTTC,CASSPPSGSINEQFF
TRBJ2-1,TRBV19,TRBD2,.,TGTGCCAGTACTAGCGGGAGTTCGTCCTACAATGAGCAGTTCTTC,CASTSGSSSYNEQFF
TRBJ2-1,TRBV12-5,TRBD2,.,TGTGCTAGTGGTTTGGGGCTAGCGGGAGTTGTTGAGCAGTTCTTC,CASGLGLAGVVEQFF
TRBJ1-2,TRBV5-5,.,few,TGTGCCAGCAGCCCAGGAGGCGGCTACACCTTC,CASSPGGGYTF
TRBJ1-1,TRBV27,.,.,TGTGCCAGCAGTTTGCTTAACACTGAAGCTTTCTTT,CASSLLNTEAFF
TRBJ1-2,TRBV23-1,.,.,TGCGCCAGTCCTGTGAATTTCCGAAACGACCACACCTTTAACTATGGCTACACCTTC,CASPVNFRNDHTFNYGYTF
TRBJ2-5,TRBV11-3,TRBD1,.,TGTGCCAGCAGCAAGCAGGGGGAAGCGACCCAGTACTTC,CASSKQGEATQYF
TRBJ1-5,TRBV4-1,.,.,TGCGCCAGCAGCCAAGACCCAGGTAACGGCAATCAGCCCCAGCATTTT,CASSQDPGNGNQPQHF
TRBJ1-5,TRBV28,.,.,TGTGCCAGCAGTTTATGGGTGGCCGGGGGACGTCAGCCCCAGCATTTT,CASSLWVAGGRQPQHF
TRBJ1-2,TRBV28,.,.,TGTGCCAGCAGGGGGGCGGGCTATGGCTACACCTTC,CASRGAGYGYTF
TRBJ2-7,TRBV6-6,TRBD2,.,TGTGCCAGCAGCCCGGGACTAGCCAATTCGTACGAGCAGTACTTC,CASSPGLANSYEQYF
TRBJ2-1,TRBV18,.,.,TGTGCCAGCTCACCACTGCTTAATAAGGGGAGGATGCTTAATGAGCAGTTCTTC,CASSPLLNKGRMLNEQFF
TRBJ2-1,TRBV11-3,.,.,TGTGCCAGCAGCTTAGACAGATATGAGCAGTTCTTC,CASSLDRYEQFF
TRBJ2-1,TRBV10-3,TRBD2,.,TGTGCATCGTCTAGCGGGCTCCTCTCCTACAATGAGCAGTTCTTC,CASSSGLLSYNEQFF
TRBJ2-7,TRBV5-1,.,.,TGCGCCAGCAGCTCCGGGGGCGGGAGCACAGCCCGCCGATCCTACGAGCAGTACTTC,CASSSGGGSTARRSYEQYF
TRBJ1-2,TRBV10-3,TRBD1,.,TGTGCCATCAGTGATTATCCGGGACAGGTACGCTATGGCTACACCTTC,CAISDYPGQVRYGYTF
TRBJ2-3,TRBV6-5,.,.,TGTGCCAGCAGTGCACGTTTGGATACGCAGTATTTT,CASSARLDTQYF
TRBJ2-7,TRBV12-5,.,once,TGTGCTAGTGGGGACTATCTCCTAATCGAGCAGTACTTC,CASGDYLLIEQYF
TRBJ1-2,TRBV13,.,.,TGTGCCAGCAGCTTAGTAGGGCAGGATGGCTACACCTTC,CASSLVGQDGYTF
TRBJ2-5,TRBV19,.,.,TGTGCCAGTAGTATTCAGGGGCGGTTCCAAGAGACCCAGTACTTC,CASSIQGRFQETQYF
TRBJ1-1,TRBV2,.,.,TGTGCCAGCAATTTCCTCATCCCTGGCACTGAAGCTTTCTTT,CASNFLIPGTEAFF
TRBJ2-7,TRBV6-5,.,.,TGTGCCAGCAGGGAGAACTACGAGCAGTACTTC,CASRENYEQYF
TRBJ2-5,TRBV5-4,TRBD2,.,TGTGCCAGCAGCAAAGGGAGGGCTAGCAGCTCAAAAGAGACCCAGTACTTC,CASSKGRASSSKETQYF